This T cell receptor (beta chain) originates from a study of cytomegalovirus exposure and HLA in healthy donors. Concerning this clone itself: Its antigen is unknown.

General study points: Later findings reportedly placed an Asian-associated ancestry cluster below the roughly 700-donor mean for N-insertions. Across donors, presence/absence analyses took sequencing depth to be roughly uniform. The classifier, whose performance was assessed in both the original and validation cohorts, reportedly diagnosed cytomegalovirus status with high specificity and sensitivity.

The PCR ran on 60 Vbeta and 13 Jbeta primers. Here immunoSEQ multiplex PCR was the method, and the copy in TCRdb shows in-frame clones only, minus some. The sample contains 95,000 to 150,000 clones, approximately 72% of which appear only once. Germline V gene lookup returns CDR1 SNHLY and CDR2 FYNNEI. The CDR3 is 15 residues long. Trimming left V 5 bases short and J 2 bases short, with 10 bases between. Sequencing used PBMCs. J is TRBJ1-6 and V is TRBV2; D remains ambiguous. This receptor was obtained from a woman aged 40 to 50 in good health and CMV-seropositive. This chain's CDR3 is CASSPDSPYNSPLHF. CDR3 sequence (DNA): TGTGCCAGCAGTCCGGACTCGCCCTATAATTCACCCCTCCACTTT.